The next 6 T cell receptor beta chains were all read from a single sample in a study of T-cell reconstitution after alpha-beta-depleted transplantation in children. A TCRbeta library incorporating unique molecular identifiers was prepared. TCRdb processed the PCR reads anew with MiXCR; each CDR3 protein has one entry. This sample has around 380,000 distinct CDR3 sequences, with about a tenth found just once. This sample comprised PBMCs from the stem cell graft donor, obtained from the stem cell graft. The receptor source for this set is a human donor who donated a stem cell graft to a child with acute myeloid leukemia.

This clonotype was observed a handful of times. The rearrangement links TRBV3-1 to TRBJ1-6; D possibly corresponds to TRBD1 (5 bases). Trimming removed 2 bases from V and 7 bases from J, with 15 bases in between. CDR1 and CDR2 (germline): LGHDT, YNNKEL (reference sequence). The CDR3 is made up of 16 amino acids. The CDR3 region has the DNA TGTGCCAGCAGCCAAAGGGGAGGCGGCGGAAATTCACCCCTCCACTTT. Its protein is CASSQRGGGGNSPLHF.

This clonotype was detected a few times. The genes are TRBV7-9 and TRBJ2-5, with 7 nucleotides matching TRBD2. V dropped 4 bases and J dropped 5; count of bases not matched to a gene: 10. The CDR3 has 15 amino acids. Germline values: CDR1 SEHNR, CDR2 FQNEAQ (reference sequence). In DNA, the CDR3 is TGTGCCAGCAGCTCCCCGACTAGCCCGGAGGAGACCCAGTACTTC. Protein sequence: CASSSPTSPEETQYF.

At least ten counts were recorded for this clonotype. J is TRBJ2-7 and V is TRBV5-1; 8 positions match TRBD2. Trimming removed 6 bases from V and 3 bases from J; junction bases left unmatched: 14. The CDR3 extends over 16 amino acids. Germline CDR1 reads SGHRS; CDR2 reads YFSETQ. The CDR3 DNA reads as TGCGCCAGCACCCACCAGGAGGCTAGCGGGCTCTACGAGCAGTACTTC. It encodes CASTHQEASGLYEQYF.

This clonotype occurred many times. V gene TRBV20-1 combines with J gene TRBJ2-7; perhaps TRBD1 as D (6 bases). The CDR3 sequence is 12 residues long. Germline CDR1 and CDR2: DFQATT and SNEGSKA (reference sequence). V lost 5 bases, J lost 3 bases, and 11 bases lay in between. CDR3 bases: TGCAGTGCTTCCAGACAGGTCTACGAGCAGTACTTC. This gives the protein CSASRQVYEQYF.

There are a few counts of this clonotype. The chain couples TRBV20-1 to TRBJ2-7; D remains unclear. The CDR3 length is 13 residues. The germline V gene has CDR1 DFQATT and CDR2 SNEGSKA (reference sequence). Deletions cut 0 bases from V and 3 bases from J, with 9 bases between. The CDR3 protein is CSARDLNHYEQYF. DNA for the CDR3: TGCAGTGCTAGAGATTTGAACCACTACGAGCAGTACTTC.

This clonotype turned up a few times. This sequence joins TRBV9 and TRBJ2-3; 12 bases map to TRBD1. V shed 4 bases and J 7 bases; nucleotides not matched to a gene: 10. The CDR3 runs to 16 residues. Germline values: CDR1 SGDLS, CDR2 YYNGEE. CDR3 bases: TGTGCCAGCAGCCCAAGCCGGGACAGGGGGCCAAATACGCAGTATTTT. Protein: CASSPSRDRGPNTQYF.